This T cell receptor (beta chain) appears in the sequencing data of a study of T cells in tuberculosis. Whole-study findings and limits: Smaller distances to GMM-specific TCRs suggested their expansion in active tuberculosis.

On this clone itself: Its antigen is not identified.

Repertoires were generated with immunoSEQ multiplex PCR, while TCRdb's copy carries only in-frame clones and drops some. The sample contains tens of thousands of clones, about 95% of which appear only once. Germline V gene data show CDR1 as SNHLY and CDR2 as FYNNEI. The CDR3 has 11 residues. Trimming removed 10 bases at V and 9 bases at J, with 14 bases between. This rearrangement joins TRBV2 to TRBJ2-3; a possible D gene is TRBD2 (6 bases). The TCR was taken from a donor aged 5-35 years with latent tuberculosis or without tuberculosis infection. The material sequenced was PBMCs. The CDR3 region has the DNA TGTGCCAACGGGGGTGGGGAGACGCAGTATTTT. This codes for CANGGGETQYF.